Following are 10 T cell receptor beta chains from one sample sequenced in a study of long-term antiretroviral therapy in people with HIV. With survey level as its setting, the immunoSEQ assay was v3.0. Profiling relied on immunoSEQ multiplex PCR, and the TCRdb table lists in-frame clones only, not all of them. The data show tens of thousands of clones, 80% seen once. The sample consisted of unsorted PBMCs, taken 1.5 years after starting antiretroviral therapy. The receptors here all came from a man aged 18 to 30 with HIV.

This clone was counted between two and nine times. This chain's CDR3 is CATSRDRSGLYTF. The DNA for the CDR3 is TGTGCCACCAGCAGAGATAGGAGCGGTCTCTACACCTTC. This chain joins TRBV15 and TRBJ1-2, with D unclear. V lost 0 bases, J lost 10 bases, and 12 bases lay in between. There are 13 residues in the CDR3. Germline lookup yields CDR1 LNHNV and CDR2 YYDKDF (reference sequence).

The rearrangement links TRBV6-5 to TRBJ2-5; TRBD1 matches at 8 bases. CDR3 length: 16 residues. From germline, CDR1 is MNHEY and CDR2 SVGAGI. Unmatched junction bases numbered 5, after V lost 0 bases and J lost 2 bases. DNA of the CDR3: TGTGCCAGCAGTTACTCGGGCACAGGGGGACAAGAGACCCAGTACTTC. Amino acids: CASSYSGTGGQETQYF.

This clone was picked up one time. V gene TRBV19 combines with J gene TRBJ2-1; D perhaps matches TRBD2 (6 bases). V was clipped by 5 bases and J by 8 bases, with 22 bases between them. This CDR3 has 16 amino acids. From germline, CDR1 is LNHDA and CDR2 SQIVND (reference sequence). For the CDR3, the DNA is TGTGCCAGTAGTCCGGGGCAGACTAGTTATTCCGATGAGCAGTTCTTC. Translating it yields CASSPGQTSYSDEQFF.

This clone has a handful of counts. The chain combines TRBV6-1 with TRBJ1-1; D perhaps matches TRBD1 (6 bases). The germline CDR1 and CDR2 sequences are MNHNS and SASEGT. CDR3 length equals 13 residues. Trimming took 4 bases from V and 7 from J, leaving 13 bases between them. The CDR3 nucleotides are TGTGCCAGCAGTGCCAGAAGGGGGGGTGAAGCTTTCTTT. Amino acid sequence: CASSARRGGEAFF.

The rearrangement uses TRBV5-1 and TRBJ1-4; no clear D. Germline V gene lookup returns CDR1 SGHRS and CDR2 YFSETQ. The ends were cut back, 0 bases at V and 0 bases at J, with 6 bases in the middle. The CDR3 has 15 amino acids. The CDR3 DNA is TGCGCCAGCAGCTTGGTTGGTTCAACTAATGAAAAACTGTTTTTT. The encoded protein is CASSLVGSTNEKLFF.

V usage is TRBV5-1 and J usage is TRBJ1-3; D is unresolved. Trimming removed 5 bases at V and 0 bases at J, with 9 bases between. In germline, CDR1 is SGHRS, CDR2 YFSETQ. The CDR3 has 14 residues. Here the CDR3 DNA reads TGCGCCAGCAGAGGGTCGAGCTCTGGAAACACCATATATTTT. Its translation: CASRGSSSGNTIYF.

The chain uses TRBV28 and TRBJ2-3, with 11 nucleotides matching TRBD2. The trim removed 8 bases at V and 0 bases at J, leaving 10 bases unmatched. Per the germline V gene, CDR1 is MDHEN and CDR2 is SYDVKM. This CDR3 is 17 amino acids long. The DNA for the CDR3 is TGTGCCAGCGCTGACCCGACTAGCGGGACTAGCACAGATACGCAGTATTTT. Amino acids: CASADPTSGTSTDTQYF.

This clone was recorded once. V usage is TRBV5-5 and J usage is TRBJ2-7, with 7 bases matching TRBD1. Germline V gene lookup returns CDR1 SGHKS and CDR2 YYEKEE (reference sequence). The CDR3 has 14 amino acids. With V trimmed by 3 bases and J by 7 bases, 10 bases remained unmatched. The CDR3 DNA reads TGTGCCAGCAGCTCTATCACAGGGGTGGTTGAGCAGTACTTC. Translated: CASSSITGVVEQYF.

The chain recombines TRBV27 with TRBJ2-7, with 11 bases that match TRBD2. The CDR3 sequence is 15 residues long. The V segment lost 5 bases and the J segment 4 bases; nucleotides outside the gene matches: 7. Looked up from germline, CDR1 is MNHEY and CDR2 is SMNVEV (reference sequence). The CDR3 region is CASSIGTSGAYEQYF. The CDR3 DNA sequence: TGTGCCAGCAGTATCGGGACTAGCGGAGCATACGAGCAGTACTTC.

V is TRBV18 and J is TRBJ2-7; no definite D call. The germline gives CDR1 KGHSH, CDR2 LQKENI. V shed 2 bases and J shed 6 bases, with 11 bases lying between them. The CDR3 has 13 residues. DNA of the CDR3: TGTGCCAGCTCACCAGCCCAAACCGGCGAGCAGTACTTC. Amino acids: CASSPAQTGEQYF.